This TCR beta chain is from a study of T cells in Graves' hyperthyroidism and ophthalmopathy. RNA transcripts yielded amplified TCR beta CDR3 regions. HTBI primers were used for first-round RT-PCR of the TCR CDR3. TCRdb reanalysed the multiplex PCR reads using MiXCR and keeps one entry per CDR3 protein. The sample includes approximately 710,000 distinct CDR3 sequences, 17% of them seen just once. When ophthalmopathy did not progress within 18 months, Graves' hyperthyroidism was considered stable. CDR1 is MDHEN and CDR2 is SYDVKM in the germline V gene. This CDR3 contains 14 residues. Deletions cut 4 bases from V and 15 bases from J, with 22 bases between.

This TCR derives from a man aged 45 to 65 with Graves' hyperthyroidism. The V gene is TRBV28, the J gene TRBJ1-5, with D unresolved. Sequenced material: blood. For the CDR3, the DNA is TGTGCCAGCAGTTCGACTACCCCCGGGTCCTATCGGCATTTT. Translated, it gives CASSSTTPGSYRHF.